This T cell receptor (beta chain) is from a study of cytomegalovirus exposure and HLA in healthy donors. In the case of this clone: The antigen remains unidentified.

The study, taken as a whole, reports: The authors judged a highly shared variant cluster likely a sequencing artifact. Being productive about 87% or about 30% of the time was typical of most TCR beta V segments in an earlier analysis.

CDR3 size: 15 residues. Per the germline V gene, CDR1 is SGHVS and CDR2 is FQNEAQ. V was clipped by 5 bases and J by 0 bases, with 13 bases between them. It was with 60 Vbeta and 13 Jbeta primers that the PCR ran. This table comes from immunoSEQ multiplex PCR, and its TCRdb copy is limited to in-frame clones, with some not included. The sample lists approximately 110,000 clones, 82% occurring once. The V and J genes are TRBV7-8 and TRBJ1-2, with D unresolved. Sample: PBMCs. This sequence originates from a young woman in good health and CMV-seronegative. The CDR3: CASSPYRFTNYGYTF. DNA of the CDR3: TGTGCCAGCAGCCCCTACAGATTTACTAACTATGGCTACACCTTC.